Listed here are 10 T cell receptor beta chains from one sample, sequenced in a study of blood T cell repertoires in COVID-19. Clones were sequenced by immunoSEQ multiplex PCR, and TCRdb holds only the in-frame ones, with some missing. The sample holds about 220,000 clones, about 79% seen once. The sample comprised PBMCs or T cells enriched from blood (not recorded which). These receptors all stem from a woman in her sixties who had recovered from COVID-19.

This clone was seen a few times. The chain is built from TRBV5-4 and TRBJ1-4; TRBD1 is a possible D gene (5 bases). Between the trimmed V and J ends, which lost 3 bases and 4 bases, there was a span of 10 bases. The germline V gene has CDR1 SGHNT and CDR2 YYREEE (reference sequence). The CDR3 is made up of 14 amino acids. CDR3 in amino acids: CASSSQENNEKLFF. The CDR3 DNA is TGTGCCAGCAGCTCACAGGAAAATAATGAAAAACTGTTTTTT.

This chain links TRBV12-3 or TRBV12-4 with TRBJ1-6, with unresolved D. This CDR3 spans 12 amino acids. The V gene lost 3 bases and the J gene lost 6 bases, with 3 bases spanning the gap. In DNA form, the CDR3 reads TGTGCCAGCAGTTTGAGTAATTCACCCCTCCACTTT. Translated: CASSLSNSPLHF.

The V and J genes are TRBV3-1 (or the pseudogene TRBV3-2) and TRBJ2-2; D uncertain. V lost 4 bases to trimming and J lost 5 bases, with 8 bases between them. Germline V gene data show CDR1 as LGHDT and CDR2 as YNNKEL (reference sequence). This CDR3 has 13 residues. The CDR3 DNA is TGTGCCAGCAGCCCCATTAGTACCGGGGAGCTGTTTTTT. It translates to CASSPISTGELFF.

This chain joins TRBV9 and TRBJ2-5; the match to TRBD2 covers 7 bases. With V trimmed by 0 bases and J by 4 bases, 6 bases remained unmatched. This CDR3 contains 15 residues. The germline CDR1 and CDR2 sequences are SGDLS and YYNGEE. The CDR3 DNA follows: TGTGCCAGCAGCGTAGCTAATGGGAGGGGAGAGACCCAGTACTTC. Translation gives CASSVANGRGETQYF.

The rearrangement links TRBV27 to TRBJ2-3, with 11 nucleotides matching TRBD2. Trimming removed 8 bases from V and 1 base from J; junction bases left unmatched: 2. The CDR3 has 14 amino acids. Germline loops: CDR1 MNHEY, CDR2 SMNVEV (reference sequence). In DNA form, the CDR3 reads TGTGCCAGCCAGGGACTAGCGGGCACAGATACGCAGTATTTT. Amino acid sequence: CASQGLAGTDTQYF.

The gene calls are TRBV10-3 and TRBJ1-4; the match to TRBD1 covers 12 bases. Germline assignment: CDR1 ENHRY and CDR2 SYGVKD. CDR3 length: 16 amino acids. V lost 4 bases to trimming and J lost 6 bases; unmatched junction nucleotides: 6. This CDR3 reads CAISAGQGAFDEKLFF. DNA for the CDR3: TGTGCCATCAGTGCGGGACAGGGGGCTTTTGATGAAAAACTGTTTTTT.

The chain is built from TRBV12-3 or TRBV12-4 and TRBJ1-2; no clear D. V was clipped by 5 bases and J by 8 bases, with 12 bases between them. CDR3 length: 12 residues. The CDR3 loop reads CASSEFSGGYTF. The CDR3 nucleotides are TGTGCCAGCAGTGAGTTCTCGGGAGGCTACACCTTC.

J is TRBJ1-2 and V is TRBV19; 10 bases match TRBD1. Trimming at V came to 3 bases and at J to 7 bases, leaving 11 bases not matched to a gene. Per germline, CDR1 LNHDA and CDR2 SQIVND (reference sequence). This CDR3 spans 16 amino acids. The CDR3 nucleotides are TGTGCCAGTAGTATCCCGGGACAGGGGTTTCAGGGTGGCTACACCTTC. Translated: CASSIPGQGFQGGYTF.

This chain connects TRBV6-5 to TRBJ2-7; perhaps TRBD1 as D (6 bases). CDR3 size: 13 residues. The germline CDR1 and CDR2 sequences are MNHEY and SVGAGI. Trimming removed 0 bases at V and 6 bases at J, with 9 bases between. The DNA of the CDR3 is TGTGCCAGCAGTTACTCGGTAGGGGGCGAGCAGTACTTC. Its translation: CASSYSVGGEQYF.

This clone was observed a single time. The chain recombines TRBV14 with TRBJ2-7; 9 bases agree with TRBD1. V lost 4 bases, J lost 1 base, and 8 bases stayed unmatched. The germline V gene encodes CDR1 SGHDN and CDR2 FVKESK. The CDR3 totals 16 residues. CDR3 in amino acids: CASSRRTGGASYEQYF. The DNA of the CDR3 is TGTGCCAGCAGCCGCAGAACAGGGGGCGCATCCTACGAGCAGTACTTC. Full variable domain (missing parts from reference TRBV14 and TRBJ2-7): EAGVTQFPSHSVIEKGQTVTLRCDPISGHDNLYWYRRVMGKEIKFLLHFVKESKQDESGMPNNRFLAERTGGTYSTLKVQPAELEDSGVYFCASSRRTGGASYEQYFGPGTRLTVT.